One sample yielded the 23 T cell receptor beta chains listed below, sequenced in a study of OX40 agonist ivuxolimab in advanced cancers. Library preparation was by the immunoSEQ multiplex PCR assay. TCRdb re-hosts the immuneACCESS table, in-frame sequences only. Its copies lack some clones; in the studies checked, an unresolved V gene accounts for under half of them, and the cause for the rest is not known. The sample contains 55,000 to 65,000 clones, more than 70% of them found a single time. The ten largest account for roughly 0.99% of the sample. This sample comprised CD4+ or CD8+ T cells sorted from blood, obtained in a trial of the OX40 agonist ivuxolimab. These receptors all stem from an adult with an advanced solid tumor such as melanoma, head and neck, liver or kidney cancer.

The chain has TRBV27 and TRBJ1-2, with 9 bases lining up with TRBD1. Germline V CDR1 and CDR2: MNHEY, SMNVEV (reference sequence). Germline trimming cut 5 bases from V and 8 bases from J; bases unmatched to any gene: 9. This CDR3 is 14 amino acids long. In DNA, the CDR3 is TGTGCCAGCAGTCACCGGGACAGGGCTTTGGGCTACACCTTC. Translating it yields CASSHRDRALGYTF.

V usage is TRBV19 and J usage is TRBJ1-2; D call uncertain. The germline V gene has CDR1 LNHDA and CDR2 SQIVND (reference sequence). Trimming took 5 bases from V and 1 from J, leaving 8 bases between them. CDR3 length equals 13 residues. The CDR3 bases are TGTGCCAGTAGTTCAGGCCTTAACTATGGCTACACCTTC. Its protein product is CASSSGLNYGYTF.

The V gene is TRBV18, the J gene TRBJ1-5; D not certain. Deletions cut 3 bases from V and 3 bases from J, with 12 bases between. CDR1 and CDR2 (germline): KGHSH, LQKENI. CDR3 size: 15 residues. The CDR3 DNA follows: TGTGCCAGCTCACCGGGAGCCGAAGCCAATCAGCCCCAGCATTTT. This gives the protein CASSPGAEANQPQHF.

The chain has TRBV9 and TRBJ2-7; 8 nucleotides agree with TRBD2. Germline values: CDR1 SGDLS, CDR2 YYNGEE. This CDR3 comprises 15 residues. V shed 0 bases, J shed 3 bases, and the junction held 5 bases outside the gene matches. Here the CDR3 DNA reads TGTGCCAGCAGCGTAGACGCTAGCGGGCGCTACGAGCAGTACTTC. As protein: CASSVDASGRYEQYF. Looking up the rest from reference TRBV9 and TRBJ2-7 gives the full variable domain: DSGVTQTPKHLITATGQRVTLRCSPRSGDLSVYWYQQSLDQGLQFLIQYYNGEERAKGNILERFSAQQFPDLHSELNLSSLELGDSALYFCASSVDASGRYEQYFGPGTRLTVT.

The chain uses TRBV7-3 and TRBJ2-1, with 8 positions matching TRBD2. CDR3 length: 15 residues. Trimming took 6 bases from V and 7 from J; bases not matched to a gene: 11. CDR1 and CDR2 from the germline V gene are SGHTA and FQGTGA. CDR3 nucleotide sequence: TGTGCCAGCAGTAAACGAGAAGCGGGGGCAAATGAGCAGTTCTTC. As protein: CASSKREAGANEQFF.

V gene TRBV9 combines with J gene TRBJ2-3; 10 bases match TRBD2. The CDR3 totals 14 residues. With 5 bases clipped from V and 2 bases from J, the junction kept 2 bases outside the gene matches. The germline V gene has CDR1 SGDLS and CDR2 YYNGEE. In nucleotides, the CDR3 is TGTGCCAGCAGTAGCGGGGGGACCACAGATACGCAGTATTTT. Translated, it gives CASSSGGTTDTQYF.

This chain links TRBV6-5 with TRBJ2-5, with 7 bases aligning to TRBD1. This CDR3 has 13 amino acids. Per germline, CDR1 MNHEY and CDR2 SVGAGI. V shed 6 bases and J 2 bases; nucleotides not matched to a gene: 3. The CDR3 DNA reads as TGTGCCAGCAGGGGGACAGCTCAAGAGACCCAGTACTTC. Its translation: CASRGTAQETQYF.

This chain uses TRBV7-2 with TRBJ2-4; TRBD2 agrees at 9 bases. The CDR3 contains 17 residues. With 5 bases clipped from V and 0 bases from J, the junction kept 8 bases outside the gene matches. From germline, CDR1 is SGHTA and CDR2 FQGNSA. The CDR3 loop is CASSPGGGGRAKNIQYF. The CDR3 DNA sequence: TGTGCCAGCAGCCCAGGCGGGGGGGGACGAGCCAAAAACATTCAGTACTTC. Together with reference TRBV7-2 and TRBJ2-4, the CDR3 gives the full variable domain: GAGVSQSPSNKVTEKGKDVELRCDPISGHTALYWYRQSLGQGLEFLIYFQGNSAPDKSGLPSDRFSAERTGGSVSTLTIQRTQQEDSAVYLCASSPGGGGRAKNIQYFGAGTRLSVL.

The chain uses TRBV27 and TRBJ1-2; 7 bases are a match to TRBD1. Trimming at V came to 8 bases and at J to 4 bases, leaving 7 bases not matched to a gene. The CDR3 contains 13 residues. Germline V lookup: CDR1 MNHEY, CDR2 SMNVEV (reference sequence). The CDR3 region has the DNA TGTGCCAGCTCCCCCTGGACAGGCTATGGCTACACCTTC. This translates into CASSPWTGYGYTF.

This rearrangement joins TRBV6-5 to TRBJ1-5, with 7 bases identical to TRBD1. Germline values: CDR1 MNHEY, CDR2 SVGAGI. This CDR3 is built from 15 residues. J was trimmed by 2 bases and V by 2 bases; bases with no gene match: 3. The CDR3 loop is CASSYAGTGNQPQHF. CDR3 DNA: TGTGCCAGCAGTTACGCCGGGACAGGCAATCAGCCCCAGCATTTT.

This chain uses TRBV4-2 with TRBJ2-7; no firm D call. CDR1 is LGHNA, CDR2 YNFKEQ, per germline. This CDR3 has 14 residues. V was clipped by 4 bases and J by 6 bases, with 16 bases between them. The CDR3 sequence: CASSPAGLTGEQYF. DNA for the CDR3: TGTGCCAGCAGCCCCGCCGGGTTAACTGGCGAGCAGTACTTC.

The chain has TRBV18 and TRBJ1-6; D is ambiguous. V was cut by 3 bases and J by 5 bases, with 5 bases left in between. Germline-derived CDR1 and CDR2 are KGHSH and LQKENI. The CDR3 is 13 residues long. CDR3 in DNA: TGTGCCAGCTCACCGTCAGATAATTCACCCCTCCACTTT. Translation: CASSPSDNSPLHF.

The chain links TRBV30 to TRBJ1-2; D ambiguous. V lost 8 bases and J 1 base, leaving 11 bases between the germline ends. The CDR3 has 12 amino acids. Germline V gene data show CDR1 as GTSNPN and CDR2 as SVGIG (reference sequence). CDR3 sequence: CARNTVNYGYTF. Here the CDR3 DNA reads TGTGCCCGTAACACAGTTAACTATGGCTACACCTTC.

CDR3 sequence: CASTPQVGRGISSYNEQFF. As DNA, the CDR3 is TGTGCCAGCACCCCTCAGGTTGGGCGGGGGATAAGCTCCTACAATGAGCAGTTCTTC. The V gene is TRBV7-2, the J gene TRBJ2-1, with 7 bases that match TRBD2. Trimming at V came to 7 bases and at J to 0 bases, leaving 18 bases not matched to a gene. The CDR3 totals 19 residues. The V gene's germline CDR1 is SGHTA and CDR2 FQGNSA.

The genes are TRBV7-2 and TRBJ1-1; 7 bases are shared with TRBD1. The CDR3 extends over 13 amino acids. The germline CDR1 and CDR2 sequences are SGHTA and FQGNSA. Trimming took 2 bases from V and 11 from J; bases not matched to a gene: 8. CDR3 DNA sequence: TGTGCCAGCAGCTTATCGAAGACAGGGCGGGCTTTCTTT. The encoded protein is CASSLSKTGRAFF. Combining the CDR3 with reference TRBV7-2 and TRBJ1-1 gives the whole variable domain GAGVSQSPSNKVTEKGKDVELRCDPISGHTALYWYRQSLGQGLEFLIYFQGNSAPDKSGLPSDRFSAERTGGSVSTLTIQRTQQEDSAVYLCASSLSKTGRAFFGQGTRLTVV.

V usage is TRBV2 and J usage is TRBJ1-3; D unclear. Germline-derived CDR1 and CDR2 are SNHLY and FYNNEI. V was cut by 2 bases and J by 8 bases, with 19 bases left in between. The CDR3 loop spans 16 amino acids. The CDR3 reads CASSERRPSFGDTIYF. DNA of the CDR3: TGTGCCAGCAGTGAAAGACGTCCGAGCTTCGGAGACACCATATATTTT. Variable domain in full (rest from reference TRBV2 and TRBJ1-3): EPEVTQTPSHQVTQMGQEVILRCVPISNHLYFYWYRQILGQKVEFLVSFYNNEISEKSEIFDDQFSVERPDGSNFTLKIRSTKLEDSAMYFCASSERRPSFGDTIYFGEGSWLTVV.

The V and J genes are TRBV7-3 and TRBJ1-1; D is perhaps TRBD1 (5 bases). Germline CDR1 is SGHTA and CDR2 is FQGTGA. The CDR3 loop spans 15 amino acids. V shed 0 bases and J shed 1 base, with 9 bases lying between them. The CDR3 coding sequence is TGTGCCAGCAGCTTAACTGCGGGGCGGAACACTGAAGCTTTCTTT. This codes for CASSLTAGRNTEAFF.

This chain links TRBV18 with TRBJ1-4, with a tentative D call TRBD1 (6 bases). CDR1 KGHSH and CDR2 LQKENI come from the germline V gene. CDR3 length equals 17 residues. The V gene lost 3 bases and the J gene lost 2 bases, with 16 bases spanning the gap. CDR3 region: CASSPGRGQLTNEKLFF. The DNA of the CDR3 is TGTGCCAGCTCACCCGGCCGGGGGCAGCTTACTAATGAAAAACTGTTTTTT.

V gene TRBV7-2 combines with J gene TRBJ2-7; TRBD2 matches at 8 bases. The CDR3 is 12 amino acids. Germline CDR1 and CDR2: SGHTA and FQGNSA. With V trimmed by 8 bases and J by 4 bases, 4 bases remained unmatched. Here the CDR3 reads CASGGGPYEQYF. CDR3 DNA sequence: TGTGCCAGCGGCGGGGGGCCATACGAGCAGTACTTC.

The rearrangement uses TRBV10-1 and TRBJ2-5, with D possibly being TRBD2 (6 bases). Near its end, the DNA agrees better with TRBJ2-7, so the J call may be wrong. The CDR3 spans 15 residues. Germline assignment: CDR1 WNHNN and CDR2 SYGVQD (reference sequence). The CDR3 protein is CASSGRPGRGYEQYF. DNA of the CDR3: TGCGCCAGCAGTGGACGACCCGGGAGAGGGTACGAGCAGTACTTC.

In this sample, this clone turned up a few times. The chain has TRBV7-9 and TRBJ2-5; 16 positions match TRBD2. Germline assignment: CDR1 SEHNR and CDR2 FQNEAQ (reference sequence). The CDR3 contains 17 residues. V lost 5 bases and J lost 4; bases outside the gene matches: 7. Written as DNA, the CDR3 is TGTGCCAGCAGCATACCGGGACTAGCGGGGGGGCGAGAGACCCAGTACTTC. This codes for CASSIPGLAGGRETQYF.

The rearrangement joins TRBV27 to TRBJ2-3, with TRBD2 matching 8 bases. The CDR3 runs to 15 residues. Looked up from germline, CDR1 is MNHEY and CDR2 is SMNVEV (reference sequence). J lost 1 base, V lost 10 bases, and 10 bases had no gene match. The CDR3 protein is CATQRGPPGTDTQYF. CDR3 sequence (DNA): TGTGCCACTCAGCGGGGGCCCCCTGGCACAGATACGCAGTATTTT.

This clone was recorded a few times. The chain combines TRBV6-5 with TRBJ2-5, with 8 positions matching TRBD2. The J segment lost 4 bases and the V segment lost 0 bases, leaving 4 bases of the junction unmatched. Germline V gene lookup returns CDR1 MNHEY and CDR2 SVGAGI. CDR3 size: 15 residues. The CDR3 reads CASSYSRGAGETQYF. The CDR3 nucleotides are TGTGCCAGCAGTTACTCGCGGGGGGCAGGAGAGACCCAGTACTTC.